Shown below are 2 T cell receptor beta chains from a single sample sequenced in a study of CD8 T cells in Susac syndrome. Random hexamers were used to reverse transcribe roughly 0.5 to 1 ug of RNA. Via MiXCR, TCRdb re-called the immunoSEQ multiplex PCR reads, giving one row per CDR3 protein. Among about 290,000 distinct CDR3 sequences listed, roughly 85% were seen once. The material sequenced was CD8+ T cells from PBMCs. The origin of the receptors is a human donor with multiple sclerosis.

The CDR3, as DNA: TGTGCCAGCAGCCAAGAGGGACTAGCGGGTTACAATGAGCAGTTCTTC. The encoded protein is CASSQEGLAGYNEQFF. V is TRBV4-2 and J is TRBJ2-1; 12 nucleotides match TRBD2. The CDR3 totals 16 residues. The V and J ends lost 0 bases and 4 bases, in that order; junction bases with no gene match: 1. Germline-derived CDR1 and CDR2 are LGHNA and YNFKEQ.

V is TRBV7-2 and J is TRBJ2-7, with 7 bases identical to TRBD2. J was trimmed by 6 bases and V by 4 bases; bases with no gene match: 12. From germline, CDR1 is SGHTA and CDR2 FQGNSA. The CDR3 totals 15 residues. CDR3 sequence (DNA): TGTGCCAGCAGCTCTTATGGGGCGGGAGCTTCCGAGCAGTACTTC. Its translation: CASSSYGAGASEQYF.